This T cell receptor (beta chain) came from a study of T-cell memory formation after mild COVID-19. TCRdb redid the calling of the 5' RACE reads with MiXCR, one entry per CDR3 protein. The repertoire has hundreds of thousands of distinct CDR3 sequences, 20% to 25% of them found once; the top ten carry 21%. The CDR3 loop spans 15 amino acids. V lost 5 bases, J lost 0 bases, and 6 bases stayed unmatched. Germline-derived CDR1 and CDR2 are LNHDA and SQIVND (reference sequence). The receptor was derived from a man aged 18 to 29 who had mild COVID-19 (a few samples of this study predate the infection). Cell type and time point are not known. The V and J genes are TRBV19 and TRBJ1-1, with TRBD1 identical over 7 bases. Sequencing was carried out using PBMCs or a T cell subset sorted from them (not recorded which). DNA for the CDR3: TGTGCCAGTAGTGTTGGGACAGCCCTGAACACTGAAGCTTTCTTT. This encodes CASSVGTALNTEAFF. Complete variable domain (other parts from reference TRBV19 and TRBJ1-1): DGGITQSPKYLFRKEGQNVTLSCEQNLNHDAMYWYRQDPGQGLRLIYYSQIVNDFQKGDIAEGYSVSREKKESFPLTVTSAQKNPTAFYLCASSVGTALNTEAFFGQGTRLTVV.